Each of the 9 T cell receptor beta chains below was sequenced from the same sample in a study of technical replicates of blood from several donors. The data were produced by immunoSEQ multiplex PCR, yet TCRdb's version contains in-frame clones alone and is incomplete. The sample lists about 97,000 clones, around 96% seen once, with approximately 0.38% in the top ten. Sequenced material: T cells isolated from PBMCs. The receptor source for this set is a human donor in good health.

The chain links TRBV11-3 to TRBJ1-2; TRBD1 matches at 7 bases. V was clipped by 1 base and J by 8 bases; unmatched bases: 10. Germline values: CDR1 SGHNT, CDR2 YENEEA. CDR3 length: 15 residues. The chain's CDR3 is CASSLGGDRQGGYTF. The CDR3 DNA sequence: TGTGCCAGCAGCTTAGGAGGGGACAGACAGGGCGGCTACACCTTC.

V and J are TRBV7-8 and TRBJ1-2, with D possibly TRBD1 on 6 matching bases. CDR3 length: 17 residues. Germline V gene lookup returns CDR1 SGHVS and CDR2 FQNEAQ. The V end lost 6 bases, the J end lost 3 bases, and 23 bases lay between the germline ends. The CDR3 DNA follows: TGTGCCAGCAGTGACAGGAGGTTTCGGAGCGTCGACTATGGCTACACCTTC. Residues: CASSDRRFRSVDYGYTF.

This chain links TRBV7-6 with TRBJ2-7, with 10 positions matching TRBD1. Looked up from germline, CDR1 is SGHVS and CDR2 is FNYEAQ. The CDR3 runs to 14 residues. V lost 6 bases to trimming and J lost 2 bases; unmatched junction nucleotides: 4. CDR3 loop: CASSSGTGAYEQYF. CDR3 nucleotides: TGTGCCAGCAGTTCCGGGACAGGGGCCTACGAGCAGTACTTC.

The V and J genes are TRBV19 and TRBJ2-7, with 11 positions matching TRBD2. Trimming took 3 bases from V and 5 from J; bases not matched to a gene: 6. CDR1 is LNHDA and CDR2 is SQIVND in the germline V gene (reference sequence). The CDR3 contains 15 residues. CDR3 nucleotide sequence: TGTGCCAGTAGTATCCTAGCGGGAGGAGGCGACGAGCAGTACTTC. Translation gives CASSILAGGGDEQYF.

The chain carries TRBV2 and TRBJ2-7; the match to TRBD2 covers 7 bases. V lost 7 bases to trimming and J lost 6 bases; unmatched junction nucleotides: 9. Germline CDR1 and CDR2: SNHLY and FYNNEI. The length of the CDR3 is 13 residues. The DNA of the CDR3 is TGTGCCAGCACTACTAGCGCAACCTCCGAGCAGTACTTC. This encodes CASTTSATSEQYF. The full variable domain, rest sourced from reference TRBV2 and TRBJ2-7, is EPEVTQTPSHQVTQMGQEVILRCVPISNHLYFYWYRQILGQKVEFLVSFYNNEISEKSEIFDDQFSVERPDGSNFTLKIRSTKLEDSAMYFCASTTSATSEQYFGPGTRLTVT.

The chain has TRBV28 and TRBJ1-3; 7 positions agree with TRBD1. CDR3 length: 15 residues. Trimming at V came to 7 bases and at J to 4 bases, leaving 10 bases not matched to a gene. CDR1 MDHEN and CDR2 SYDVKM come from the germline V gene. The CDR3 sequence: CASIQRGQWGNTIYF. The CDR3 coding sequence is TGTGCCAGCATTCAAAGGGGGCAATGGGGAAACACCATATATTTT.

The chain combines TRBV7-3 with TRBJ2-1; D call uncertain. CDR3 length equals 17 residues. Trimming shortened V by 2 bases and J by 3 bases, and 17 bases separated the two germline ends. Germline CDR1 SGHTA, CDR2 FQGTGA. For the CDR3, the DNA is TGTGCCAGCAGCTTAGGAAATGAGCAGCGAGGCTACAATGAGCAGTTCTTC. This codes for CASSLGNEQRGYNEQFF.

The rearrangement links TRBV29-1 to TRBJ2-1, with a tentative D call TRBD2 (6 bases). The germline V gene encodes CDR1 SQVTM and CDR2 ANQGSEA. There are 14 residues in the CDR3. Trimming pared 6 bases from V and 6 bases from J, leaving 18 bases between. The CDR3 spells CSVRMPGLANEQFF. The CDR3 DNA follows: TGCAGCGTGAGGATGCCGGGACTTGCCAATGAGCAGTTCTTC.

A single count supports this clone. The chain's CDR3 is CASRLGDLHQPQHF. In DNA form, the CDR3 reads TGTGCCAGCCGTCTTGGGGACTTGCATCAGCCCCAGCATTTT. The genes are TRBV2 and TRBJ1-5; tentative D call: TRBD1 (5 bases). V lost 8 bases and J lost 5, with 16 bases in between. The CDR3 has 14 amino acids. Per germline, CDR1 SNHLY and CDR2 FYNNEI.